These 20 T cell receptor beta chains were sequenced from one sample in a study of cytomegalovirus exposure and HLA in healthy donors. 60 Vbeta and 13 Jbeta primers were used in PCR. Here immunoSEQ multiplex PCR was the method, and the copy in TCRdb shows in-frame clones only, minus some. The sample holds about 160,000 clones; approximately 72% are singletons and the top ten take roughly 2%. The sequencing sample was made of PBMCs. The receptors here all came from a female donor in good health and CMV-seronegative.

This clone was observed a single time. This chain joins TRBV2 and TRBJ2-1; tentatively, D is TRBD1 (7 bases). Germline V gene lookup returns CDR1 SNHLY and CDR2 FYNNEI. The CDR3 spans 16 residues. V was pared by 1 base and J by 5 bases, with 15 bases between. The CDR3 is CASSEGYGRGDNEQFF. Written as DNA, the CDR3 is TGTGCCAGCAGTGAAGGTTATGGCAGGGGGGACAATGAGCAGTTCTTC.

This chain joins TRBV27 and TRBJ2-1; possibly TRBD1 for D (7 bases). V was shortened by 8 bases and J by 9 bases, with 17 bases between the two germline ends. From germline, CDR1 is MNHEY and CDR2 SMNVEV (reference sequence). CDR3 length equals 13 residues. Here the CDR3 reads CASFETGRSEQFF. CDR3 DNA: TGTGCCAGCTTCGAGACAGGGAGGAGTGAGCAGTTCTTC.

The rearrangement joins TRBV6-5 to TRBJ2-5, with 13 bases identical to TRBD2. This CDR3 spans 15 amino acids. The ends lost 4 bases at V and 5 bases at J; junction bases unmatched: 4. Germline V gene data show CDR1 as MNHEY and CDR2 as SVGAGI. The CDR3 DNA reads as TGTGCCAGCAGTTCGAGGACTAGCGGGAGTGAGACCCAGTACTTC. It specifies CASSSRTSGSETQYF.

On this clone itself: Other DNA sequences within the sample encode an identical CDR3. The CDR3 bases are TGCGCCAGCAGCCTCGCGGGATACGGAAACACCATATATTTT. Its protein is CASSLAGYGNTIYF. The V and J genes are TRBV5-1 and TRBJ1-3; no definite D call. This CDR3 is 14 amino acids long. Per the germline V gene, CDR1 is SGHRS and CDR2 is YFSETQ. Trimming removed 4 bases at V and 4 bases at J, with 12 bases between.

This rearrangement joins TRBV2 to TRBJ1-1, with D perhaps TRBD1 (6 bases). Per the germline V gene, CDR1 is SNHLY and CDR2 is FYNNEI. This CDR3 comprises 14 residues. Trimming pared 8 bases from V and 3 bases from J, leaving 16 bases between. This CDR3 reads CASYTWTAYTEAFF. CDR3 bases: TGTGCCAGCTACACCTGGACAGCCTACACTGAAGCTTTCTTT.

This clone was counted only a few times. The chain is built from TRBV18 and TRBJ1-1, with 8 bases matching TRBD1. CDR1 and CDR2 from the germline V gene are KGHSH and LQKENI. J was trimmed by 4 bases and V by 2 bases; bases with no gene match: 9. The CDR3 extends over 16 amino acids. The DNA of the CDR3 is TGTGCCAGCTCACCAATGACAGGGGCCATGGGCACTGAAGCTTTCTTT. The encoded protein is CASSPMTGAMGTEAFF.

The chain carries TRBV6-5 and TRBJ1-1; 8 positions agree with TRBD1. The germline gives CDR1 MNHEY, CDR2 SVGAGI. This CDR3 has 14 residues. The trim removed 5 bases at V and 2 bases at J, leaving 4 bases unmatched. The CDR3 reads CASSQTGDNTEAFF. For the CDR3, the DNA is TGTGCCAGCAGTCAGACAGGGGACAACACTGAAGCTTTCTTT.

This chain connects TRBV5-6 to TRBJ2-3, with 13 bases that match TRBD2. Germline CDR1 is SGHDT and CDR2 is YYEEEE. The V and J ends lost 0 bases and 5 bases, in that order; junction bases with no gene match: 3. The CDR3 is 16 residues long. The CDR3 region is CASSLATSGGVDTQYF. CDR3 bases: TGTGCCAGCAGCTTGGCTACTAGCGGGGGGGTAGATACGCAGTATTTT.

The gene calls are TRBV7-3 and TRBJ1-1; D is uncertain. V gave up 3 bases and J gave up 6 bases, with 14 bases separating them. The CDR3 loop spans 14 amino acids. Germline lookup yields CDR1 SGHTA and CDR2 FQGTGA. The CDR3 sequence is CASSFSSSPPEAFF. The CDR3 DNA follows: TGTGCCAGCAGCTTCAGTTCCTCACCCCCTGAAGCTTTCTTT.

V usage is TRBV5-1 and J usage is TRBJ1-2; 8 bases align to TRBD1. The CDR3 loop spans 15 amino acids. Germline-derived CDR1 and CDR2 are SGHRS and YFSETQ. Trimming took 3 bases from V and 7 from J; bases not matched to a gene: 11. The CDR3 DNA is TGCGCCAGCAGCTCTTCCGGGACAGGATCGGGTGGCTACACCTTC. Translated, it gives CASSSSGTGSGGYTF.

The CDR3 here is CASRWENNYGYTF. The CDR3 DNA sequence: TGCGCCAGCAGGTGGGAGAACAACTATGGCTACACCTTC. The chain combines TRBV5-1 with TRBJ1-2; no firm D call. Germline V gene lookup returns CDR1 SGHRS and CDR2 YFSETQ. CDR3 length equals 13 residues. Trimming removed 5 bases at V and 2 bases at J, with 10 bases between.

The V and J genes are TRBV19 and TRBJ2-2, with D possibly being TRBD1 (6 bases). V shed 10 bases and J shed 0 bases, with 12 bases lying between them. The CDR3 covers 14 residues. Germline CDR1 and CDR2: LNHDA and SQIVND (reference sequence). This CDR3 is CATRTGPNTGELFF. DNA of the CDR3: TGTGCCACAAGAACAGGGCCGAACACCGGGGAGCTGTTTTTT.

The chain uses TRBV30 and TRBJ1-1, with D hard to call. The CDR3 loop spans 16 amino acids. Germline V gene data show CDR1 as GTSNPN and CDR2 as SVGIG (reference sequence). V lost 3 bases to trimming and J lost 0 bases, with 17 bases between them. The CDR3 bases are TGTGCCTGGAGCTTCGGGGTATTACGCATGAACACTGAAGCTTTCTTT. This translates into CAWSFGVLRMNTEAFF.

This clone was counted a few times. This chain connects TRBV5-6 to TRBJ2-1, with TRBD2 matching over 11 bases. The CDR3 totals 16 residues. Germline trimming cut 0 bases from V and 3 bases from J; bases unmatched to any gene: 2. Germline CDR1 SGHDT, CDR2 YYEEEE. In nucleotides, the CDR3 is TGTGCCAGCAGCTTGGCCCTAGCGGGAGGCTACAATGAGCAGTTCTTC. Protein product: CASSLALAGGYNEQFF.

The gene calls are TRBV5-1 and TRBJ2-7, with TRBD1 matching over 9 bases. Germline V gene lookup returns CDR1 SGHRS and CDR2 YFSETQ. V was clipped by 0 bases and J by 0 bases; unmatched bases: 4. This CDR3 contains 16 residues. This chain's CDR3 is CASSLALTGGSYEQYF. In nucleotides, the CDR3 is TGCGCCAGCAGCTTGGCCTTGACAGGGGGCTCCTACGAGCAGTACTTC.

This clone was observed a few times. The rearrangement joins TRBV29-1 to TRBJ1-1, with a tentative D call TRBD1 (6 bases). Trimming shortened V by 3 bases and J by 8 bases, and 13 bases separated the two germline ends. The CDR3 runs to 12 residues. Germline V gene data show CDR1 as SQVTM and CDR2 as ANQGSEA. CDR3 region: CSVDGQGPEAFF. CDR3 DNA: TGCAGCGTTGACGGTCAGGGGCCCGAAGCTTTCTTT.

The chain is built from TRBV7-9 and TRBJ1-1; a weak D match, TRBD1 (5 bases). V shed 5 bases and J shed 4 bases, with 14 bases lying between them. The CDR3 runs to 14 residues. CDR1 and CDR2 (germline): SEHNR, FQNEAQ (reference sequence). The CDR3 DNA reads as TGTGCCAGCAGCCCGGACCTGGGGGGCACTGAAGCTTTCTTT. Translation gives CASSPDLGGTEAFF.

The table lists this clone with a few counts. The J gene is TRBJ2-7, the V gene TRBV5-4; 7 bases are a match to TRBD2. V trimming: 0 bases; J trimming: 8 bases; junction bases outside the gene matches: 17. CDR3 length: 17 residues. Per the germline V gene, CDR1 is SGHNT and CDR2 is YYREEE (reference sequence). CDR3 sequence reads: CASSLGDKGRVLGKQYF. The CDR3 DNA is TGTGCCAGCAGCTTGGGGGATAAGGGGAGGGTGCTCGGGAAGCAGTACTTC.

J is TRBJ2-5 and V is TRBV30; D might be TRBD2 (6 bases). The germline V gene encodes CDR1 GTSNPN and CDR2 SVGIG (reference sequence). This CDR3 contains 14 residues. V was pared by 4 bases and J by 11 bases, with 23 bases between. The CDR3 region is CAWTISDLPGEQYF. CDR3 DNA: TGTGCCTGGACGATTTCCGATCTCCCGGGGGAGCAGTACTTC.

The chain is built from TRBV10-3 and TRBJ2-7, with 14 bases fitting TRBD2. CDR3 size: 14 residues. Germline CDR1 reads ENHRY; CDR2 reads SYGVKD. V gave up 6 bases and J gave up 6 bases; unmatched junction bases: 4. Here the CDR3 reads CAIRGTSGGSEQYF. The DNA for the CDR3 is TGTGCCATCAGGGGGACTAGCGGGGGTTCCGAGCAGTACTTC.